This T cell receptor (beta chain) originates from a study of identical twins. Whole-study results and caveats: Fewer insertions marked abundant cord blood beta clonotypes; young adult naive trended weakly, memory not at all. It was out-of-frame TCR alpha sharing in monozygotic twins that models underestimated. Weaker excess sharing between twins was seen in beta out-of-frame sequences.

About this clonotype itself: Its antigen is not known.

Each cDNA held unique molecular identifiers, and template switching gave it a universal primer site. TCRdb reprocessed the 5' RACE reads with MiXCR, giving one entry per CDR3 protein. The sample yields 240,000 or so distinct CDR3 sequences, roughly an eighth seen once. Germline V gene data show CDR1 as LNHDA and CDR2 as SQIVND (reference sequence). This CDR3 is 16 amino acids long. The V gene lost 10 bases and the J gene lost 5 bases, with 23 bases spanning the gap. These data were likewise used in another study, on yellow fever vaccine responses in identical twins.

This TCR derives from a woman aged 18-29 years in good health. The sequencing input was memory (CD45RO+) T cells sorted from blood. The V gene is TRBV19, the J gene TRBJ2-2, with D tentatively TRBD2 (6 bases). The CDR3 nucleotides read TGTGCCACCAGTAGGGCGACAGCCCGGGGGACCGGGGAGCTGTTTTTT. It codes for CATSRATARGTGELFF.